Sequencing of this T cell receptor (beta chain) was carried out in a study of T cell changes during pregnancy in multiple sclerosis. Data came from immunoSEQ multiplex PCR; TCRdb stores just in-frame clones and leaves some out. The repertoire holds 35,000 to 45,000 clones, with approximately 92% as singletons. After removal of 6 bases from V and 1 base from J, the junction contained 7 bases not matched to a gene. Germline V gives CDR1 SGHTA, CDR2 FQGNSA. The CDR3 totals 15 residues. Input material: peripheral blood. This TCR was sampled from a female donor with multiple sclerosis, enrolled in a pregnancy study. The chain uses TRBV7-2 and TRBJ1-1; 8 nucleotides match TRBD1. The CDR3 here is CASRSAQGANTEAFF. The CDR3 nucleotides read TGTGCCAGCAGATCTGCCCAGGGGGCGAACACTGAAGCTTTCTTT.